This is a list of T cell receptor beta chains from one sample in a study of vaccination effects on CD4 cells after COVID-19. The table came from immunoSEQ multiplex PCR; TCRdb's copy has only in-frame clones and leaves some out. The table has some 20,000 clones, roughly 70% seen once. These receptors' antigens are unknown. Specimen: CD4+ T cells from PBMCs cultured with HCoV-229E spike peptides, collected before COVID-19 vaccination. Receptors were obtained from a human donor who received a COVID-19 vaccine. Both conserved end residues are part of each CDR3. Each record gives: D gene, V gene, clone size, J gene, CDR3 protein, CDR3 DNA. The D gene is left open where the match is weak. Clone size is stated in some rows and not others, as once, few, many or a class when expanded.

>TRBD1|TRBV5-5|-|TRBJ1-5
CASSYRDRENQPQHF
TGTGCCAGCAGCTACCGGGACAGGGAGAATCAGCCCCAGCATTTT
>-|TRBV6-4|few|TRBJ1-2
CASSPQGGYGYTF
TGTGCCAGCAGCCCACAGGGAGGCTATGGCTACACCTTC
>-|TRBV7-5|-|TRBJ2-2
CARSHGPGPGELFF
TGTGCCAGAAGCCATGGTCCAGGGCCCGGGGAGCTGTTTTTT
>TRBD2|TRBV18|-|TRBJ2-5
CASSPRGLAMGETQYF
TGTGCCAGCTCACCGCGGGGACTAGCAATGGGGGAGACCCAGTACTTC
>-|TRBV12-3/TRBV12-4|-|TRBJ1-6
CASSLIPGSPLHF
TGTGCCAGCAGTTTAATCCCGGGGTCACCCCTCCACTTT
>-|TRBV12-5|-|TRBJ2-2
CASGRDTGELFF
TGTGCTAGTGGGAGAGACACCGGGGAGCTGTTTTTT
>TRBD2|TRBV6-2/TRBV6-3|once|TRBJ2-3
CASSYSPGTSGVDTQYF
TGTGCCAGCAGTTACTCTCCCGGGACTAGCGGGGTTGATACGCAGTATTTT
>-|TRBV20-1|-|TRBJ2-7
CSAKDVAEQYF
TGCAGTGCTAAAGATGTAGCCGAGCAGTACTTC
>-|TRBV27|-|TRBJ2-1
CASSSVRVKNEQFF
TGTGCCAGCAGTTCGGTCAGGGTTAAGAATGAGCAGTTCTTC
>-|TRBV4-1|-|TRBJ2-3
CASSQVGAPADTQYF
TGCGCCAGCAGCCAAGTCGGGGCCCCCGCAGATACGCAGTATTTT
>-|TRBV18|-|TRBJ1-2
CASSPPSARANYGYTF
TGTGCCAGCTCACCACCGTCGGCGAGAGCTAACTATGGCTACACCTTC
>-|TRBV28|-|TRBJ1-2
CASSLWGYGYTF
TGTGCCAGCAGTTTGTGGGGCTATGGCTACACCTTC
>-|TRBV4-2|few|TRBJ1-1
CASSQAPPPALPAEAFF
TGTGCCAGCAGCCAAGCTCCTCCCCCCGCGCTTCCGGCTGAAGCTTTCTTT
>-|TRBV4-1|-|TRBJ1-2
CASSQGGGRGNYGYTF
TGCGCCAGCAGCCAAGGGGGGGGCCGGGGGAACTATGGCTACACCTTC
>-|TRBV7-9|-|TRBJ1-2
CASSLSTLEILGYTF
TGTGCCAGCAGCTTATCCACTCTAGAGATTCTCGGCTACACCTTC
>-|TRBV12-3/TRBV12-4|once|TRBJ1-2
CASSSTGAYGYTF
TGTGCCAGCAGTTCCACAGGCGCCTATGGCTACACCTTC
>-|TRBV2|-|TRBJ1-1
CASSAGANTEAFF
TGTGCCAGCAGCGCAGGAGCCAACACTGAAGCTTTCTTT
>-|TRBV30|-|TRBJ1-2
CACPRGRNYGYTF
TGTGCCTGCCCGCGGGGGAGAAACTATGGCTACACCTTC
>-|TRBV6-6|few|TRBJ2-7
CASTNSQLRQYF
TGTGCCAGCACTAATTCCCAACTGCGGCAGTACTTC
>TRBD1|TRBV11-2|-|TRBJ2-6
CASSFDRGFSGANVLTF
TGTGCCAGCAGCTTCGACAGGGGGTTTTCAGGGGCCAACGTCCTGACTTTC
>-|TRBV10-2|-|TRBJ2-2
CASSPGAIGGELFF
TGCGCCAGCAGTCCGGGGGCAATCGGCGGGGAGCTGTTTTTT
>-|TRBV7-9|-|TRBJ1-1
CASSSYRGGGTEAFF
TGTGCCAGCAGCTCTTACCGAGGGGGGGGCACTGAAGCTTTCTTT
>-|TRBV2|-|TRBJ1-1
CASSGGAVRASEAFF
TGTGCCAGCAGTGGTGGGGCGGTCAGGGCCTCTGAAGCTTTCTTT
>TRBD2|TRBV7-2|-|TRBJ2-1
CASSLGGSTYNEQFF
TGTGCCAGCAGCTTAGGCGGGAGCACCTACAATGAGCAGTTCTTC
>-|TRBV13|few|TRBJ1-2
CASSLGPGRNYGYTF
TGTGCCAGCAGCTTAGGCCCGGGCAGAAACTATGGCTACACCTTC
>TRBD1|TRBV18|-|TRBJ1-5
CASSGTGDNQPQHF
TGTGCCAGCTCAGGGACAGGGGATAATCAGCCCCAGCATTTT
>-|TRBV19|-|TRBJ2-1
CASSTGVKYNEQFF
TGTGCCAGTAGTACGGGAGTGAAGTACAATGAGCAGTTCTTC
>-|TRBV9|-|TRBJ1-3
CASSVGTISGNTIYF
TGTGCCAGCAGCGTAGGGACGATCTCTGGAAACACCATATATTTT
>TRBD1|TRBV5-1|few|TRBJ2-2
CASSLQDRPDGELFF
TGCGCCAGCAGCCTCCAGGACAGGCCGGACGGGGAGCTGTTTTTT
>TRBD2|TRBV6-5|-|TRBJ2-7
CASRSLAGGHYEQYF
TGTGCCAGCAGATCACTAGCGGGAGGGCACTACGAGCAGTACTTC
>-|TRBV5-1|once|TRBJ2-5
CASSLGREPETQYF
TGCGCCAGCAGCTTGGGGCGGGAACCAGAGACCCAGTACTTC
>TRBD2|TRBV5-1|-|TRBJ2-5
CASSPLTSGSTETQYF
TGCGCCAGCAGCCCACTGACTAGCGGGAGTACAGAGACCCAGTACTTC
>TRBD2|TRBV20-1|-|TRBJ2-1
CSASGLAGGFNEQFF
TGCAGTGCTAGTGGTTTGGCGGGAGGGTTCAATGAGCAGTTCTTC
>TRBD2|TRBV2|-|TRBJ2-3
CASSSEAGGADTQYF
TGTGCCAGCAGTAGTGAGGCGGGGGGGGCAGATACGCAGTATTTT
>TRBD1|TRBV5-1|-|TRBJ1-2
CASSPRDRRRANYGYTF
TGCGCCAGCAGCCCGAGGGACAGAAGGAGAGCTAACTATGGCTACACCTTC
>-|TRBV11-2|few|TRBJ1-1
CASSLGVTEAFF
TGTGCCAGCAGCTTAGGGGTCACTGAAGCTTTCTTT
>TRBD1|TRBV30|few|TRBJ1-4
CAWRPPDRGLEKLFF
TGTGCCTGGAGGCCGCCGGACAGGGGGCTTGAAAAACTGTTTTTT
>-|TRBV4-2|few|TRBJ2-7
CASSQDIAPSYEQYF
TGTGCCAGCAGCCAAGACATAGCGCCGTCCTACGAGCAGTACTTC
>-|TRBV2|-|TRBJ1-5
CASSREGFNQPQHF
TGTGCCAGCAGTCGGGAGGGCTTCAATCAGCCCCAGCATTTT
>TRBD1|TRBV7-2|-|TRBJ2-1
CASSIAGTGAHEQFF
TGTGCCAGCAGCATAGCCGGGACAGGGGCCCATGAGCAGTTCTTC